Below, 8 T cell receptor beta chains from the same sample are listed, as sequenced in a study of early T cells in non-severe SARS-CoV-2 infection. In TCRdb, the 5' RACE reads were re-called with MiXCR into one record per CDR3 protein. Seen here are more than 60,000 distinct CDR3 sequences, under 15% observed once, and the top ten hold about 6.1%. Material: whole blood. Every receptor here comes from an adult who was a healthcare worker with PCR-confirmed SARS-CoV-2 infection or an uninfected control (not recorded which).

J is TRBJ2-7 and V is TRBV27; 11 bases line up with TRBD1. Germline V gene data show CDR1 as MNHEY and CDR2 as SMNVEV (reference sequence). This CDR3 has 16 residues. Losses at the gene ends were 3 bases for V and 1 base for J; bases not matched to a gene: 5. Here the CDR3 reads CASSFRTGGSSYEQYF. The CDR3 nucleotides read TGTGCCAGCAGTTTCCGGACAGGGGGCTCTTCCTACGAGCAGTACTTC.

This clonotype was observed a few times. CDR3 loop: CSVVKDLNTEAFF. The DNA of the CDR3 is TGCAGCGTTGTTAAGGATTTGAACACTGAAGCTTTCTTT. The chain recombines TRBV29-1 with TRBJ1-1, with D unresolved. V was shortened by 4 bases and J by 0 bases, with 9 bases between the two germline ends. CDR3 length: 13 amino acids. Germline CDR1 SQVTM, CDR2 ANQGSEA.

This clonotype has at least ten counts. This chain joins TRBV11-2 and TRBJ2-7; TRBD1 is a possible D gene (5 bases). Germline loops: CDR1 SGHAT, CDR2 FQNNGV. The CDR3 totals 15 residues. V lost 0 bases and J lost 2, with 11 bases in between. The CDR3 DNA reads TGTGCCAGCAGCTTAGATGCCCAGGGTCCCTACGAGCAGTACTTC. Protein product: CASSLDAQGPYEQYF. The full variable domain, its missing parts supplied by reference TRBV11-2 and TRBJ2-7, is EAGVAQSPRYKIIEKRQSVAFWCNPISGHATLYWYQQILGQGPKLLIQFQNNGVVDDSQLPKDRFSAERLKGVDSTLKIQPAKLEDSAVYLCASSLDAQGPYEQYFGPGTRLTVT.

This clonotype was seen more than once but under ten times. V and J are TRBV11-2 and TRBJ2-1; the D gene is possibly TRBD2 (7 bases). Germline CDR1 and CDR2: SGHAT and FQNNGV. The CDR3 covers 17 residues. The V end lost 5 bases, the J end lost 9 bases, and 26 bases lay between the germline ends. CDR3 loop: CASSPRLGTGGSGEQFF. In DNA form, the CDR3 reads TGTGCCAGCAGCCCCCGCTTAGGAACGGGGGGCTCGGGTGAGCAGTTCTTC.

This chain joins TRBV27 and TRBJ1-6; tentative D call: TRBD1 (5 bases). Per the germline V gene, CDR1 is MNHEY and CDR2 is SMNVEV (reference sequence). The ends were cut back, 4 bases at V and 7 bases at J, with 17 bases in the middle. The CDR3 is made up of 16 amino acids. CDR3 in amino acids: CASSSGTGGKNSPLHF. The CDR3, as DNA: TGTGCCAGCAGTTCGGGGACGGGGGGAAAGAATTCACCCCTCCACTTT.

The V call is TRBV9, the J call TRBJ1-1, with D possibly TRBD1 on 5 matching bases. The CDR3 contains 15 residues. Germline-derived CDR1 and CDR2 are SGDLS and YYNGEE. Trimming pared 0 bases from V and 1 base from J, leaving 10 bases between. The CDR3 nucleotides read TGTGCCAGCAGCGTAGACCAAGACAGGAACACTGAAGCTTTCTTT. It translates to CASSVDQDRNTEAFF.

This clonotype was seen many times. CDR3 in amino acids: CASSQYSSGRTDEQYF. In DNA form, the CDR3 reads TGTGCCAGCAGTCAGTATTCTAGCGGGAGGACCGACGAGCAGTACTTC. This chain uses TRBV12-3 or TRBV12-4 with TRBJ2-7; 11 nucleotides align to TRBD2. V lost 5 bases to trimming and J lost 5 bases; unmatched junction nucleotides: 11. This CDR3 has 16 amino acids.

This clonotype appeared a few times. This sequence joins TRBV6-2 or TRBV6-3 and TRBJ2-2; 9 bases line up with TRBD2. This CDR3 spans 14 amino acids. V trimming: 5 bases; J trimming: 6 bases; junction bases outside the gene matches: 4. In germline, CDR1 is MNHEY, CDR2 SVGEGT. Written as DNA, the CDR3 is TGTGCCAGCAGTCCTAGCGGGGAGGCCGGGGAGCTGTTTTTT. Translated, it gives CASSPSGEAGELFF.